This TCR beta chain originates from a study of blood T cell repertoires in COVID-19. Per the original data handling: From reference gene primer amplification, estimates of nucleated cell counts were derived. Produced via immunoSEQ multiplex PCR; TCRdb's table is partial and in-frame only. That table furnishes V, J and clone size, whereas the DNA furnished D and trimming. The sample carries about 150,000 clones, 80% to 85% recorded once. CDR1 is SGHTA and CDR2 is FQGNSA in the germline V gene. Trimming cost V 4 bases and J 7 bases; bases outside gene matches: 6. This CDR3 comprises 14 residues. Participant ages covered roughly 18 to 89 years across around 22 US areas. Exposed enrollees had met someone with a PCR-confirmed or clinician-diagnosed COVID-19 case at some point within the 2 weeks before study entry.

Sequenced sample: PBMCs or T cells enriched from blood (not recorded which). The sequence came from a man aged 70 or older who had been exposed to COVID-19. The chain combines TRBV7-2 with TRBJ2-1; 8 nucleotides align to TRBD1. The CDR3 DNA reads TGTGCCAGCAGCTACGGACAGGGAGGTAATGAGCAGTTCTTC. Its protein is CASSYGQGGNEQFF. The full variable domain, completed using reference TRBV7-2 and TRBJ2-1, is GAGVSQSPSNKVTEKGKDVELRCDPISGHTALYWYRQSLGQGLEFLIYFQGNSAPDKSGLPSDRFSAERTGGSVSTLTIQRTQQEDSAVYLCASSYGQGGNEQFFGPGTRLTVL.